This TCR beta chain was retrieved from a study of cytomegalovirus exposure and HLA in healthy donors. Study-wide results and limits: Sequence variants that were highly shared formed a cluster that was likely a sequencing artifact. Later genetic work tied a missense DCLRE1C variant to beta-chain V and J trimming.

PCR amplification relied on 60 Vbeta primers (plus 13 Jbeta primers). Measured with immunoSEQ multiplex PCR; TCRdb has only the in-frame clones, and not every one. The table has some 150,000 clones, around 66% seen once. On this clone itself: Its matching antigen is unknown. The same CDR3 can be traced to other DNA sequences in this sample.

The TCR originated in a woman in her 30s in good health and CMV-seropositive. Sequenced material: PBMCs.

CDR3 DNA sequence: TGTGCCAGCAGTTACGTCGACGAGCAGTACTTC. Translated: CASSYVDEQYF. This sequence joins TRBV6-5 and TRBJ2-7; D uncertain. CDR3 length: 11 residues. The germline gives CDR1 MNHEY, CDR2 SVGAGI. V lost 2 bases to trimming and J lost 5 bases, with 4 bases between them.